The 30 T cell receptor beta chains in this list originate from one sample, sequenced in a study of T cell responses to AZD1222 COVID-19 vaccine. The method was immunoSEQ multiplex PCR; TCRdb's version includes in-frame clones alone and lacks a portion of them. The data show roughly 80,000 clones, approximately 87% seen once. Sequenced material: peripheral blood, taken on day 0 of MenACWY control vaccination. These receptors were collected from an adult in good health.

The V call is TRBV20-1, the J call TRBJ2-7; D gene unclear. V gave up 3 bases and J gave up 1 base, with 10 bases separating them. There are 13 residues in the CDR3. From germline, CDR1 is DFQATT and CDR2 SNEGSKA (reference sequence). The CDR3 DNA reads TGCAGTGCTAGTACCGACCGTTCCTACGAGCAGTACTTC. It encodes CSASTDRSYEQYF.

The J gene is TRBJ2-1, the V gene TRBV29-1, with a weak D call TRBD1 (6 bases). This CDR3 is 15 amino acids long. The V and J ends lost 6 bases and 6 bases respectively, with 21 bases between them. Per the germline V gene, CDR1 is SQVTM and CDR2 is ANQGSEA. Here the CDR3 reads CSVAPGATSPNEQFF. The CDR3 coding sequence is TGCAGCGTCGCTCCAGGGGCCACATCCCCCAATGAGCAGTTCTTC.

This chain links TRBV20-1 with TRBJ1-2; TRBD1 might be the D (5 bases). Germline lookup yields CDR1 DFQATT and CDR2 SNEGSKA (reference sequence). CDR3 length: 11 residues. CDR3 amino acids: CGCDSNYGYTF. The DNA of the CDR3 is TGCGGATGCGACAGTAACTATGGCTACACCTTC.

In the case of this clone: A read error may account for a junction end that differs from germline. The chain uses TRBV29-1 and TRBJ2-3, with D tentatively TRBD2 (7 bases). CDR1 and CDR2 from the germline V gene are SQVTM and ANQGSEA. CDR3 length equals 13 residues. CDR3 loop: CGGGRTLTDTQYF. CDR3 in DNA: TGTGGGGGGGGGCGGACTCTCACAGATACGCAGTATTTT.

The chain employs TRBV20-1 and TRBJ2-7; D is uncertain. V shed 3 bases and J shed 3 bases, with 6 bases lying between them. Germline lookup yields CDR1 DFQATT and CDR2 SNEGSKA (reference sequence). This CDR3 contains 11 residues. The CDR3 loop reads CSASLYYEQYF. As DNA, the CDR3 is TGCAGTGCTAGCCTGTACTACGAGCAGTACTTC.

This rearrangement joins TRBV6-6 to TRBJ1-3, with 7 positions matching TRBD1. CDR1 and CDR2 from the germline V gene are MNHNY and SVGAGI (reference sequence). This CDR3 contains 15 residues. Trimming at V came to 2 bases and at J to 4 bases, leaving 5 bases not matched to a gene. CDR3 in amino acids: CASSYQGVKGNTIYF. In DNA, the CDR3 is TGTGCCAGCAGTTACCAGGGGGTAAAAGGAAACACCATATATTTT.

This chain joins TRBV12-5 and TRBJ2-7; TRBD2 matches at 8 bases. This CDR3 spans 14 amino acids. Per the germline V gene, CDR1 is LGHNT and CDR2 is FRNRAP. Unmatched junction bases numbered 11, after V lost 7 bases and J lost 6 bases. CDR3 in amino acids: CASAPGTGGSEQYF. In DNA form, the CDR3 reads TGTGCTAGTGCTCCGGGCACGGGGGGGAGCGAGCAGTACTTC.

The rearrangement links TRBV2 to TRBJ1-1; unclear D gene. Germline V gene lookup returns CDR1 SNHLY and CDR2 FYNNEI. The CDR3 length is 14 residues. With 6 bases removed from V and 4 bases from J, the gap between germline ends came to 15 bases. The CDR3 loop reads CASRVERDFTEAFF. CDR3 in DNA: TGTGCCAGCAGGGTAGAACGGGATTTCACTGAAGCTTTCTTT.

The chain joins TRBV7-2 to TRBJ2-7, with 7 bases identical to TRBD1. V lost 4 bases and J lost 6; bases outside the gene matches: 6. CDR3 length: 13 amino acids. Germline V gives CDR1 SGHTA, CDR2 FQGNSA. CDR3 amino acids: CASSYRQGPEQYF. In DNA form, the CDR3 reads TGTGCCAGCAGCTACAGACAGGGTCCCGAGCAGTACTTC.

The chain joins TRBV28 to TRBJ2-7; D ambiguous. V was pared by 6 bases and J by 0 bases, with 9 bases between. This CDR3 has 13 amino acids. Germline-derived CDR1 and CDR2 are MDHEN and SYDVKM. The DNA for the CDR3 is TGTGCCAGCAGGGAGTCAGACTCCTACGAGCAGTACTTC. This encodes CASRESDSYEQYF.

The chain uses TRBV15 and TRBJ2-3, with D unresolved. The CDR3 extends over 12 amino acids. The V end was cut by 5 bases, the J end by 3 bases, with 6 bases between. Germline V gene sequence: CDR1 LNHNV, CDR2 YYDKDF (reference sequence). Here the CDR3 reads CATSGETDTQYF. CDR3 in DNA: TGTGCCACCAGCGGGGAAACAGATACGCAGTATTTT.

CDR3 region: CASKRGADYGYTF. DNA for the CDR3: TGTGCCAGCAAAAGGGGCGCAGACTATGGCTACACCTTC. The chain is built from TRBV6-5 and TRBJ1-2; possibly TRBD1 for D (5 bases). Germline V gene sequence: CDR1 MNHEY, CDR2 SVGAGI. Trimming cost V 7 bases and J 3 bases, with 12 bases left between them. The CDR3 has 13 amino acids.

As DNA, the CDR3 is TGTGCCAGTAGTTTGGGACTAGCGAGCAATGAGCAGTTCTTC. Translation gives CASSLGLASNEQFF. V is TRBV19 and J is TRBJ2-1, with 10 bases matching TRBD2. Germline values: CDR1 LNHDA, CDR2 SQIVND (reference sequence). After removal of 5 bases from V and 6 bases from J, the junction contained 4 bases not matched to a gene. The CDR3 sequence is 14 residues long.

In this sample, this clone turned up a few times. This chain links TRBV5-6 with TRBJ1-2; D perhaps matches TRBD1 (5 bases). V lost 2 bases, J lost 4 bases, and 9 bases lay in between. This CDR3 has 13 amino acids. CDR1 and CDR2 from the germline V gene are SGHDT and YYEEEE. CDR3 sequence (DNA): TGTGCCAGCAGCTTCCCACAGGTCTATGGCTACACCTTC. Protein: CASSFPQVYGYTF.

The chain carries TRBV21-1 and TRBJ2-7; the table's D call TRBD1 went unverified against the DNA. TRBV21-1 is listed as a pseudogene. The CDR3 consists of 12 residues. CDR3: CAIQTGFYEQYF. The CDR3 coding sequence is TGTGCCATCCAGACAGGTTTCTACGAGCAGTACTTC.

This clone came up a few times. The chain couples TRBV18 to TRBJ1-6; 9 bases agree with TRBD1. Germline CDR1 and CDR2: KGHSH and LQKENI. The length of the CDR3 is 16 residues. V dropped 3 bases and J dropped 4; count of bases not matched to a gene: 4. The CDR3 coding sequence is TGTGCCAGCTCACCTCCCGGGACAGGGTATAATTCACCCCTCCACTTT. Encoded protein: CASSPPGTGYNSPLHF.

This clone has just a few counts. The chain combines TRBV7-2 with TRBJ1-2; D is undetermined. The CDR3 contains 14 residues. In germline, CDR1 is SGHTA, CDR2 FQGNSA. Trimming removed 5 bases at V and 2 bases at J, with 12 bases between. The CDR3 spells CASSPDGRNYGYTF. DNA for the CDR3: TGTGCCAGCAGCCCCGATGGACGGAACTATGGCTACACCTTC.

This chain links TRBV6-2 or TRBV6-3 with TRBJ2-7; D call uncertain. The V end lost 6 bases, the J end lost 3 bases, and 6 bases lay between the germline ends. CDR3 length: 11 residues. Germline loops: CDR1 MNHEY, CDR2 SVGEGT. This CDR3 reads CASSLNYEQYF. For the CDR3, the DNA is TGTGCCAGCAGCCTCAACTACGAGCAGTACTTC.

This chain connects TRBV28 to TRBJ1-3; D uncertain. This CDR3 contains 15 residues. Trimming took off 3 bases at V and 4 bases at J, with 13 bases between the two ends. CDR1 MDHEN and CDR2 SYDVKM come from the germline V gene. In DNA, the CDR3 is TGTGCCAGCAGTTTCGGGCTTGAATCCGGAAACACCATATATTTT. This sequence encodes CASSFGLESGNTIYF.

This sequence joins TRBV7-2 and TRBJ1-5, with no clear D. The CDR3 totals 13 residues. V dropped 5 bases and J dropped 1 base, with 6 bases sitting between them. Germline lookup yields CDR1 SGHTA and CDR2 FQGNSA. CDR3 DNA: TGTGCCAGCAGCCCGAGGAGCAATCAGCCCCAGCATTTT. It codes for CASSPRSNQPQHF.

The genes are TRBV7-3 and TRBJ2-1, with a tentative D call TRBD2 (7 bases). Trimming stripped 4 bases from V and 5 bases from J, with 15 bases between. The CDR3 extends over 15 amino acids. The germline CDR1 and CDR2 sequences are SGHTA and FQGTGA. CDR3 sequence (DNA): TGTGCCAGCAGCTCGCGGGGGCGGGTGGACAATGAGCAGTTCTTC. This gives the protein CASSSRGRVDNEQFF.

V and J are TRBV7-9 and TRBJ1-1; D is ambiguous. The germline V gene has CDR1 SEHNR and CDR2 FQNEAQ (reference sequence). This CDR3 spans 17 amino acids. Trimming removed 3 bases from V and 1 base from J, with 18 bases in between. The DNA for the CDR3 is TGTGCCAGCAGCTTGAAGGGCCTATATCCGGGGAACACTGAAGCTTTCTTT. Translated: CASSLKGLYPGNTEAFF.

The rearrangement joins TRBV6-5 to TRBJ2-2; 12 bases agree with TRBD1. Germline V CDR1 and CDR2: MNHEY, SVGAGI. After removal of 4 bases from V and 9 bases from J, the junction contained 6 bases not matched to a gene. CDR3 length: 15 amino acids. The CDR3 loop reads CASSSGQGARWELFF. CDR3 bases: TGTGCCAGCAGTTCGGGACAGGGGGCGAGGTGGGAGCTGTTTTTT.

This clone was picked up one time. The rearrangement joins TRBV9 to TRBJ2-7; TRBD1 aligns across 9 bases. The CDR3 contains 13 residues. V dropped 3 bases and J dropped 6; count of bases not matched to a gene: 4. Looked up from germline, CDR1 is SGDLS and CDR2 is YYNGEE. CDR3 sequence: CASSATGGLEQYF. The CDR3 DNA sequence: TGTGCCAGCAGCGCCACAGGGGGCCTCGAGCAGTACTTC.

V usage is TRBV9 and J usage is TRBJ2-7, with D possibly called TRBD1 or TRBD2 (5 bases each). The germline V and J ends were trimmed by 4 bases and 3 bases, with 14 bases remaining between them. In germline, CDR1 is SGDLS, CDR2 YYNGEE. This CDR3 region has 14 residues. This chain's CDR3 is CASSSVRDGYEQYF. Written as DNA, the CDR3 is TGTGCCAGCAGCTCTGTGAGGGACGGCTACGAGCAGTACTTC.

As to this clone: The same CDR3 also results from other DNA sequences found in this sample. V usage is TRBV7-9 and J usage is TRBJ1-6; no clear D gene. Germline values: CDR1 SEHNR, CDR2 FQNEAQ (reference sequence). V was clipped by 1 base and J by 7 bases, with 5 bases between them. The CDR3 loop spans 13 amino acids. The CDR3 is CASSLDQNSPLHF. The CDR3 DNA reads as TGTGCCAGCAGCTTAGATCAGAATTCACCCCTCCACTTT.

This rearrangement joins TRBV28 to TRBJ2-1; no reliable D call. This CDR3 is built from 15 residues. Germline CDR1 and CDR2: MDHEN and SYDVKM. The V gene lost 0 bases and the J gene lost 8 bases, with 14 bases spanning the gap. The CDR3 region is CASSLWVESDYEQFF. The CDR3 DNA reads as TGTGCCAGCAGTTTATGGGTAGAGTCGGATTATGAGCAGTTCTTC.

V is TRBV3-1 (or the pseudogene TRBV3-2) and J is TRBJ2-5; 7 positions match TRBD1. In germline, CDR1 is LGHDT, CDR2 YNNKEL (reference sequence). With 4 bases clipped from V and 0 bases from J, the junction kept 5 bases outside the gene matches. The length of the CDR3 is 15 residues. The CDR3 reads CASSPNRGYQETQYF. The CDR3 nucleotides read TGTGCCAGCAGCCCAAACAGGGGATACCAAGAGACCCAGTACTTC.

The chain carries TRBV25-1 and TRBJ1-5; 7 nucleotides align to TRBD1. The ends lost 4 bases at V and 4 bases at J; junction bases unmatched: 10. Germline CDR1 reads MGHDK; CDR2 reads SYGVNS. The CDR3 spans 16 residues. DNA for the CDR3: TGTGCCAGCAGTGGAGTACCGGGACAGTCGAATCAGCCCCAGCATTTT. This gives the protein CASSGVPGQSNQPQHF.

This clone has a handful of counts. V gene TRBV19 combines with J gene TRBJ2-1; TRBD2 matches 12 bases. The CDR3 is 17 residues long. The V segment lost 0 bases and the J segment 7 bases; nucleotides outside the gene matches: 7. Germline lookup yields CDR1 LNHDA and CDR2 SQIVND (reference sequence). The CDR3 spells CASSIDRLAGGPNEQFF. The CDR3 DNA is TGTGCCAGTAGTATAGATCGTCTAGCGGGAGGGCCGAATGAGCAGTTCTTC. The full variable domain, its missing parts supplied by reference TRBV19 and TRBJ2-1, is DGGITQSPKYLFRKEGQNVTLSCEQNLNHDAMYWYRQDPGQGLRLIYYSQIVNDFQKGDIAEGYSVSREKKESFPLTVTSAQKNPTAFYLCASSIDRLAGGPNEQFFGPGTRLTVL.